This T cell receptor (beta chain) was identified in a study of blood T cell repertoires in COVID-19. TCRdb's table, derived via immunoSEQ multiplex PCR, lists solely in-frame clones and lacks some. The sample has 100,000 to 150,000 clones, almost 85% seen once. From germline, CDR1 is SEHNR and CDR2 FQNEAQ (reference sequence). V lost 1 base, J lost 0 bases, and 6 bases stayed unmatched. CDR3 length: 17 amino acids. The rearrangement uses TRBV7-9 and TRBJ1-1, with 9 bases identical to TRBD1. Sequencing was done on a sample of peripheral blood. The clonotype comes from a man between 60 and 70 years old with acute or convalescent COVID-19. The CDR3: CASSLGAGQGLNTEAFF. The CDR3 DNA is TGTGCCAGCAGCTTAGGGGCGGGACAGGGTTTGAACACTGAAGCTTTCTTT.